These 10 T cell receptor beta chains were all obtained from the same sample, sequenced in a study of beta chain features in type 1 diabetes. Expressed TCRB transcripts were sequenced, since all the RNA that had been isolated was reverse transcribed. The table came from immunoSEQ multiplex PCR; TCRdb's copy has only in-frame clones and leaves some out. This sample has approximately 260,000 clones, with around 21% found just once. Study results and caveats: People with Type 1 diabetes carried modestly yet significantly shorter TCRB CDR3s in all four CD4+ subsets.

These receptors are not linked to any known antigen. Source material: naive CD4+ T cells from blood. All receptors derive from a woman between 35 and 50 years old with type 1 diabetes.

The chain carries TRBV30 and TRBJ2-1, with TRBD2 as a possible D gene (6 bases). V was cut by 1 base and J by 6 bases, with 16 bases left in between. Germline loops: CDR1 GTSNPN, CDR2 SVGIG (reference sequence). The CDR3 runs 15 residues. The CDR3 DNA reads TGTGCCTGGAGTGGTTTGGGAGGAGGAGGCAATGAGCAGTTCTTC. Protein sequence: CAWSGLGGGGNEQFF.

This sequence joins TRBV30 and TRBJ2-1; perhaps TRBD2 as D (5 bases). Deletions cut 3 bases from V and 0 bases from J, with 15 bases between. Germline V gene lookup returns CDR1 GTSNPN and CDR2 SVGIG (reference sequence). The CDR3 consists of 16 residues. CDR3 in amino acids: CAWRVERASSYNEQFF. Here the CDR3 DNA reads TGTGCCTGGAGGGTAGAGAGGGCGAGCTCCTACAATGAGCAGTTCTTC. Variable domain in full (rest from reference TRBV30 and TRBJ2-1): SQTIHQWPATLVQPVGSPLSLECTVEGTSNPNLYWYRQAAGRGLQLLFYSVGIGQISSEVPQNLSASRPQDRQFILSSKKLLLSDSGFYLCAWRVERASSYNEQFFGPGTRLTVL.

The chain is built from TRBV7-2 and TRBJ1-1; D is uncertain. V shed 5 bases and J shed 1 base, with 11 bases lying between them. Germline CDR1 and CDR2: SGHTA and FQGNSA. The CDR3 has 14 residues. The CDR3 sequence is CASSRLGRNTEAFF. Written as DNA, the CDR3 is TGTGCCAGCAGCCGCTTGGGGAGGAACACTGAAGCTTTCTTT.

This clone was picked up a small number of times. The CDR3 DNA follows: TGTGCCAGCAGCCCAGCACTAGCGGTCTACAATGAGCAGTTCTTC. Its protein is CASSPALAVYNEQFF. The chain has TRBV7-3 and TRBJ2-1; 8 nucleotides align to TRBD2. CDR3 length: 15 residues. V lost 5 bases and J lost 3; bases outside the gene matches: 6. Germline V gene lookup returns CDR1 SGHTA and CDR2 FQGTGA.

This clone has just a few counts. The CDR3 loop reads CASSLGLAVTYEQYF. DNA for the CDR3: TGTGCCAGCAGCTTGGGACTAGCGGTAACCTACGAGCAGTACTTC. V and J are TRBV5-4 and TRBJ2-7; 9 nucleotides align to TRBD2. CDR1 and CDR2 (germline): SGHNT, YYREEE (reference sequence). The CDR3 consists of 15 residues. J was trimmed by 2 bases and V by 0 bases; bases with no gene match: 3.

The chain recombines TRBV18 with TRBJ2-6; D is possibly TRBD2 (5 bases). Germline lookup yields CDR1 KGHSH and CDR2 LQKENI. CDR3 length: 17 amino acids. Trimming left V 3 bases short and J 4 bases short, with 16 bases between. The CDR3 protein is CASSPAGFPSGANVLTF. Here the CDR3 DNA reads TGTGCCAGCTCACCCGCGGGCTTCCCGTCCGGGGCCAACGTCCTGACTTTC. The whole variable domain, filled in from reference TRBV18 and TRBJ2-6, reads NAGVMQNPRHLVRRRGQEARLRCSPMKGHSHVYWYRQLPEEGLKFMVYLQKENIIDESGMPKERFSAEFPKEGPSILRIQQVVRGDSAAYFCASSPAGFPSGANVLTFGAGSRLTVL.

The V and J genes are TRBV4-3 and TRBJ1-4; no definite D call. V dropped 4 bases and J dropped 3 bases, with 12 bases sitting between them. This CDR3 has 15 residues. Germline values: CDR1 LGHNA, CDR2 YSLEER. The CDR3 region is CASSPSEEANEKLFF. CDR3 coding DNA: TGCGCCAGCAGCCCATCGGAGGAAGCTAATGAAAAACTGTTTTTT.

This clone was picked up a small number of times. Additional DNA sequences in this sample encode the identical CDR3. The CDR3 is CASSPGQGQETQYF. The CDR3 DNA reads TGCGCCAGCAGCCCGGGACAGGGGCAAGAGACCCAGTACTTC. The chain joins TRBV5-1 to TRBJ2-5, with 10 positions matching TRBD1. V lost 4 bases, J lost 2 bases, and 2 bases stayed unmatched. Germline assignment: CDR1 SGHRS and CDR2 YFSETQ. The CDR3 consists of 14 residues.

The chain is built from TRBV27 and TRBJ2-5; 12 bases agree with TRBD1. The CDR3 spans 16 residues. Per the germline V gene, CDR1 is MNHEY and CDR2 is SMNVEV (reference sequence). V trimming: 3 bases; J trimming: 5 bases; junction bases outside the gene matches: 7. As DNA, the CDR3 is TGTGCCAGCAGTTTTGGGACAGGGGGCTTGGGGGAGACCCAGTACTTC. This codes for CASSFGTGGLGETQYF.

The V call is TRBV14, the J call TRBJ2-5; TRBD1 might be the D (6 bases). The better agreement between TRBJ2-7 and the DNA end casts doubt on the J call. This CDR3 comprises 15 residues. CDR1 SGHDN and CDR2 FVKESK come from the germline V gene. CDR3 amino acids: CASSQVGQGSYEQYF. DNA of the CDR3: TGTGCCAGCAGCCAAGTAGGCCAGGGGAGCTACGAGCAGTACTTC.